What follows is one T cell receptor beta chain and its context. The age range of participants was 18 to 89 years, with residence in some 25 US areas. This sample was included in a study of blood T cell repertoires in COVID-19. Study-wide background: The analysed material was cDNA or gDNA that came from T cells, B-cell-depleted T cells, or PBMCs.

The table came from immunoSEQ multiplex PCR; TCRdb's copy has only in-frame clones and leaves some out. The profile shows around 250,000 clones, 82% of them singletons. The V gene lost 2 bases and the J gene lost 10 bases, with 12 bases spanning the gap. The CDR3 covers 13 residues. Germline assignment: CDR1 KGHSH and CDR2 LQKENI. The V gene is TRBV18, the J gene TRBJ2-1; D perhaps matches TRBD1 (5 bases). Sequencing was done on a sample of PBMCs or T cells enriched from blood (not recorded which). The TCR comes from a man aged 40-49 years who had been exposed to COVID-19. The CDR3 nucleotides are TGTGCCAGCTCACCATCCAGGGTTAACGAGCAGTTCTTC. This gives the protein CASSPSRVNEQFF.